This record covers a single T cell receptor (beta chain). The target antigen is unknown. This CDR3 contains 15 residues. Deletions cut 0 bases from V and 3 bases from J, with 13 bases between. The germline CDR1 and CDR2 sequences are SGHKS and YYEKEE (reference sequence). TCRdb keeps only in-frame clones here, not all; method: immunoSEQ multiplex PCR. The table shows roughly 9,000 clones, with roughly 71% occurring only once. This sample was taken from a study of cytotoxic CD8 clonotypes in ibrutinib-treated CLL. Looking at the study overall: The sample average was 255,043 productive templates and 85,000 to 100,000 productive rearrangements.

The TCR beta libraries used 2 to 2.5 micrograms of genomic DNA that came from cryopreserved PBMCs. The study, taken as a whole, reports: Clonality showed a rise at ibrutinib response that reversed toward baseline at progression. Samples from sustained-remission and progressing patients were taken at different times.

The sample consisted of PBMCs, taken before ibrutinib treatment. This sequence was found in a human donor with chronic lymphocytic leukemia. This chain uses TRBV5-5 with TRBJ2-7; TRBD1 is a possible D gene (5 bases). The CDR3 bases are TGTGCCAGCAGCTTGGCAGGGAACCCCTTCTACGAGCAGTACTTC. As protein: CASSLAGNPFYEQYF.